This T cell receptor (beta chain) was obtained from a study of post-analysis software for immune sequencing data. The overall study: Progressive-relapsing, secondary progressive and relapsing-remitting multiple sclerosis were among the disease courses included.

This clonotype turned up a few times. The antigen is undetermined. The authors incorporated unique molecular identifiers into the TCR beta cDNA libraries. From about 0.98 to 11 million T cells, 500,000 or so cDNA molecules were obtained. Each CDR3 protein gets one entry after TCRdb re-called the PCR reads with MiXCR. Among hundreds of thousands of distinct CDR3 sequences, around 40% were seen once, and the ten largest hold more than 1.5%. Points from the study as a whole: Co-batched samples clustered tightly together by F measure. Included in a set of roughly five TRBV segments more frequent in patients than controls were TRBV5-6, TRBV5-1 and TRBV20-1.

V lost 4 bases to trimming and J lost 7 bases, with 19 bases between them. CDR1 is SQVTM and CDR2 is ANQGSEA in the germline V gene. This CDR3 has 14 residues. The V and J genes are TRBV29-1 and TRBJ1-1; TRBD1 is a possible D gene (6 bases). The sequence was collected from a girl aged 10-17 years with multiple sclerosis. The source material was blood. CDR3 residues: CSVAGTSFAHEAFF. The DNA for the CDR3 is TGCAGCGTTGCCGGGACATCTTTTGCTCATGAAGCTTTCTTT.